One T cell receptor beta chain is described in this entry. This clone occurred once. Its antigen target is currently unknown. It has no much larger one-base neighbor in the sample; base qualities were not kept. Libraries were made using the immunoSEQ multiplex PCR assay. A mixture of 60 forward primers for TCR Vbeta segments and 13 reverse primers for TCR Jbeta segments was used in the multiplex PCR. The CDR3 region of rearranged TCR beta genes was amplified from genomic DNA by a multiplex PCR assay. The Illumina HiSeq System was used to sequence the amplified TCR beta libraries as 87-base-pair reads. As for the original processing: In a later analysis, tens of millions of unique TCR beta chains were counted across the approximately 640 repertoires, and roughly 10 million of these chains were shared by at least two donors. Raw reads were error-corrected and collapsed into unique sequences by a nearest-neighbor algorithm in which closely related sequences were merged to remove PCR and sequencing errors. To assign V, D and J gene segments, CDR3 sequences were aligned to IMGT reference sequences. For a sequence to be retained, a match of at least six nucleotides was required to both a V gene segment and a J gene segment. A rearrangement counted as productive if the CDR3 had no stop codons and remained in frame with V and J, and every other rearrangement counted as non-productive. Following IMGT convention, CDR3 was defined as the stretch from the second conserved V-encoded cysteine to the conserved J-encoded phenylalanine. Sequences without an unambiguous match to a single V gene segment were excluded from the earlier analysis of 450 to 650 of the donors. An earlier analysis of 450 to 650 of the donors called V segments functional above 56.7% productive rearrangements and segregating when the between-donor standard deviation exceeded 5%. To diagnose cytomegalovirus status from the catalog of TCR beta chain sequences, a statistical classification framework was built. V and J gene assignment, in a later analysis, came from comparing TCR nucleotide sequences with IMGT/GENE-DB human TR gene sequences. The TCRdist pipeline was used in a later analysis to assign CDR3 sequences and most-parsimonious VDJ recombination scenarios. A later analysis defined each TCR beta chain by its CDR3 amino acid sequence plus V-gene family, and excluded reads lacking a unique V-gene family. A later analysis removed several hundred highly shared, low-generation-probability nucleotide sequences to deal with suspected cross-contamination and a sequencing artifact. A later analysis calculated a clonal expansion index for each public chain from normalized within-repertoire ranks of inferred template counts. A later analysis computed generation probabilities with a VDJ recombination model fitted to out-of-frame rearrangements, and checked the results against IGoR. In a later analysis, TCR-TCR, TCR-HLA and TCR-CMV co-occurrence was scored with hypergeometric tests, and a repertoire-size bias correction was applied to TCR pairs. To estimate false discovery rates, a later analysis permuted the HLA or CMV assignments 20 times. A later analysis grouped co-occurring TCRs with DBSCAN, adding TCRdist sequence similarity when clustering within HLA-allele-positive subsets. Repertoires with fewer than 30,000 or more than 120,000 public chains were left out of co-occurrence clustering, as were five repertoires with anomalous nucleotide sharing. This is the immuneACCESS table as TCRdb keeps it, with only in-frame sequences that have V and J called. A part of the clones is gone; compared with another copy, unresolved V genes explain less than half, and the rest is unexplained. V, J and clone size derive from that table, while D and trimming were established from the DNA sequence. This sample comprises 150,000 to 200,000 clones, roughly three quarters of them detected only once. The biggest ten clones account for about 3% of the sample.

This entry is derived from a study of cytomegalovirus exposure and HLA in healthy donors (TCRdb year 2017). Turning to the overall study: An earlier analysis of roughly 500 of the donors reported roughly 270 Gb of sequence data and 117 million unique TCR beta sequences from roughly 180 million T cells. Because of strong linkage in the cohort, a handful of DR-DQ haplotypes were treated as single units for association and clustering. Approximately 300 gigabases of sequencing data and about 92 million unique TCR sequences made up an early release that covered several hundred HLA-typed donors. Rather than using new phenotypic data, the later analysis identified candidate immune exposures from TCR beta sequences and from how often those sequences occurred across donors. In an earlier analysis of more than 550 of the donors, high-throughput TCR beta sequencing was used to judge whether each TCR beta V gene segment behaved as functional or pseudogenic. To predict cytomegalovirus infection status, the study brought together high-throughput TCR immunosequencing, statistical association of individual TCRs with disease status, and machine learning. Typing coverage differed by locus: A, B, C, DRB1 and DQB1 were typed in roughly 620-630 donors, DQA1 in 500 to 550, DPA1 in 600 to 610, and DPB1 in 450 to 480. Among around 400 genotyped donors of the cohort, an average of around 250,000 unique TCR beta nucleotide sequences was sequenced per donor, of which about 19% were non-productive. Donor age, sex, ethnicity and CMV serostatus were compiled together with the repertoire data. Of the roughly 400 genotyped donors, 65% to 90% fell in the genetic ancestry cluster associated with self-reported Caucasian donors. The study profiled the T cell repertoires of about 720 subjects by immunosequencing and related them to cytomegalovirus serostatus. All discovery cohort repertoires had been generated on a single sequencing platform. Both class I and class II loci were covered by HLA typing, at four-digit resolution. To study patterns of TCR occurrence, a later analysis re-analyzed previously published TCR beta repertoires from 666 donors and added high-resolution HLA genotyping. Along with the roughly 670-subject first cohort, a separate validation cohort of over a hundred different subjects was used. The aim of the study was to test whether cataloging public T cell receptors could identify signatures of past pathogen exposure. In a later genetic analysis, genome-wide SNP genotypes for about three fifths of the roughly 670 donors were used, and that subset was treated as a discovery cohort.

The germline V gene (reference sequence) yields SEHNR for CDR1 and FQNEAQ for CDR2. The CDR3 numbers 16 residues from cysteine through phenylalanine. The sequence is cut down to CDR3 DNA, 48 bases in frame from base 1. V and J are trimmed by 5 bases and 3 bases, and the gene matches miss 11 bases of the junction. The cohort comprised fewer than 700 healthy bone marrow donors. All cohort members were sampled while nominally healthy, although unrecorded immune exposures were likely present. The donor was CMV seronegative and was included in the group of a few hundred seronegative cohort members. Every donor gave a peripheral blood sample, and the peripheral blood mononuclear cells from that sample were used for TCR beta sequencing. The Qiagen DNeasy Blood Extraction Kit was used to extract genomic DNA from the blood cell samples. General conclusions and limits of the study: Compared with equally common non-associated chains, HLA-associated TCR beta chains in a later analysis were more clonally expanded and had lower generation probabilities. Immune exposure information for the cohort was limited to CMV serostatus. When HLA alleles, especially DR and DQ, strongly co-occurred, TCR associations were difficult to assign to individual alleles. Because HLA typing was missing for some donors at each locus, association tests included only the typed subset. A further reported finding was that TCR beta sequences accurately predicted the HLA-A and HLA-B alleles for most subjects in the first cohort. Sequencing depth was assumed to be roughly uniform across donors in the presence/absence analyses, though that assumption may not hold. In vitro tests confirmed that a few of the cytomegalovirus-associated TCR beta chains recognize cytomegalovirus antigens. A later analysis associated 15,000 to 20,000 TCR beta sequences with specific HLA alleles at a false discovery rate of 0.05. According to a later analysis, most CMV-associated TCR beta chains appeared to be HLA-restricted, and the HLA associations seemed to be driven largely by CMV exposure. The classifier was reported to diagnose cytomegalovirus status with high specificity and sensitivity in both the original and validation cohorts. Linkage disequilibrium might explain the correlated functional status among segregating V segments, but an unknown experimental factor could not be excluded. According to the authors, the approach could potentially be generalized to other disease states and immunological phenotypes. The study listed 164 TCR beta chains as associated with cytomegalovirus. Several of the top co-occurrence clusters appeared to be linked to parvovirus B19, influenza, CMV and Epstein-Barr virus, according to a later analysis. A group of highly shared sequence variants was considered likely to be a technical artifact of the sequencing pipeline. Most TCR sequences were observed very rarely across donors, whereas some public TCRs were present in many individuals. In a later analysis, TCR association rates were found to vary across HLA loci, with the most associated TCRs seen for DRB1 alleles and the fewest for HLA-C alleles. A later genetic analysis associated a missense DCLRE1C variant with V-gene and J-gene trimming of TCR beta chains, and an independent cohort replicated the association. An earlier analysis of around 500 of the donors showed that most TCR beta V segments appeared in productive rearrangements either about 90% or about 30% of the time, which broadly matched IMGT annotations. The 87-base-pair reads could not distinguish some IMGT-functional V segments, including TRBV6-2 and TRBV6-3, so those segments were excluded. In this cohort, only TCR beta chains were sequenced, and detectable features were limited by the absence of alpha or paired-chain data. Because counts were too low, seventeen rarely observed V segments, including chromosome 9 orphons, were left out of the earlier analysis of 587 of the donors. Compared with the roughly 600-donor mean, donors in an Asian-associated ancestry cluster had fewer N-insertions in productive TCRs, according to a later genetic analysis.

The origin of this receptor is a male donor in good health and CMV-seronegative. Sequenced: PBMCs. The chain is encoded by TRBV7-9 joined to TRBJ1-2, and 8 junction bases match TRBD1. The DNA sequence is TGTGCCAGCAGCCCGACGACAGGGGCCTTATACTATGGCTACACCTTC. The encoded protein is CASSPTTGALYYGYTF.